This section outlines one TCR beta chain sequence together with its context. J lost 3 bases, V lost 6 bases, and 8 bases had no gene match. This CDR3 contains 15 residues. Germline V gene data show CDR1 as MNHEY and CDR2 as SVGAGI. This table comes from immunoSEQ multiplex PCR, and its TCRdb copy is limited to in-frame clones, with some not included. The repertoire holds about 130,000 clones, with 84% as singletons. The data were obtained in a study of blood T cell repertoires in COVID-19. The source of this sequence is a woman of 80 years or more with acute or convalescent COVID-19. The sample was peripheral blood. The rearrangement links TRBV6-5 to TRBJ1-1; 9 bases map to TRBD1. CDR3 sequence (DNA): TGTGCCAGCAGGGCAACAGGGGGCATGGACACTGAAGCTTTCTTT. Translated, it gives CASRATGGMDTEAFF.